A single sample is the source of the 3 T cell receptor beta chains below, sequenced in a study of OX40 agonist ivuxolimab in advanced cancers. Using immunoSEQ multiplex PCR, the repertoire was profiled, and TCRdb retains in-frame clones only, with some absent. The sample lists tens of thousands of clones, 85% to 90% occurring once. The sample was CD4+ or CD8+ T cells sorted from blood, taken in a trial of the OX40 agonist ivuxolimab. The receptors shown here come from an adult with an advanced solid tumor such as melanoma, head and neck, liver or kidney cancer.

The CDR3 here is CASSRRDGEAFF. As DNA, the CDR3 is TGTGCCAGCAGCCGCCGGGACGGAGAAGCTTTCTTT. The genes are TRBV11-2 and TRBJ1-1; D possibly corresponds to TRBD1 (5 bases). This CDR3 is 12 amino acids long. Germline assignment: CDR1 SGHAT and CDR2 FQNNGV. V dropped 5 bases and J dropped 8 bases, with 12 bases sitting between them.

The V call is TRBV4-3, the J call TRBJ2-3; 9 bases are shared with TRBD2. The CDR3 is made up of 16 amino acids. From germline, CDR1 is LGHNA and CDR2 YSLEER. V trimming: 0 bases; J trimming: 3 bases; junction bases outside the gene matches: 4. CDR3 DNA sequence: TGCGCCAGCAGCCAAGAGCTAGCGGGGAGGACAGATACGCAGTATTTT. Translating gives CASSQELAGRTDTQYF.

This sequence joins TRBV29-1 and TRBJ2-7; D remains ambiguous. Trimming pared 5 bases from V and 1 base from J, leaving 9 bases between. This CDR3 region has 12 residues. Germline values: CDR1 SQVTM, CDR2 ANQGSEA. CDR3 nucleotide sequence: TGCAGCGTTTTAACGCCGTCCTACGAGCAGTACTTC. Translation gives CSVLTPSYEQYF.